This T cell receptor beta chain was observed in a study of shared T cell receptors in the human thymus (dated by TCRdb to the early 2020s). Context from the whole study: The study examined how self-reactive, shared T-cell receptor alpha chains are generated in the human thymus.

Concerning this clone itself: No antigen is known for it. Base qualities are missing; no much larger clone stands one base away.

Preparation of the library involved the immunoSEQ multiplex PCR assay. This immuneACCESS table, as held by TCRdb, lists in-frame sequences with V and J called but not all clones. Of the missing ones, under half trace to an unresolved V gene in checked studies; the others have no known cause. The sample table holds about 380,000 clones, of which more than 85% were seen once. Clones ranked in the top ten supply about 0.02% of the sample. The CDR3, from cysteine to phenylalanine, totals 16 residues. Just the 48-base CDR3 DNA is kept, in frame starting at base 1. V and J are truncated by 1 base and 0 bases respectively, leaving an intervening sequence of 10 bases. Reading the germline V gene gives CDR1 MNHNS and CDR2 SASEGT.

The source of this sequence is a human donor. The chain is encoded by TRBV6-1 joined to TRBJ1-3; no D gene is confidently identified. The specimen sequenced was thymocytes. CDR3 loop: CASSEVRQSSGNTIYF. The DNA sequence is as follows: TGTGCCAGCAGTGAAGTAAGGCAGTCCTCTGGAAACACCATATATTTT.